One and the same sample provided the 15 T cell receptor beta chains below, sequenced in a study of T cells expressing NK-cell markers. TCRdb reprocessed the 5' RACE reads, with one entry per CDR3 protein and no DNA. The table gives 150,000 to 160,000 distinct CDR3 sequences; the top ten clones make up 37% of it. Source material: blood T cells: a sorted CD56 or NKG2C T cell subset, CD4+ or CD8+ T cells, or bulk PBMC T cells (not recorded which). All receptors come from a woman aged 50 to 60 in good health.

The chain combines TRBV7-6 with TRBJ2-3; no DNA is available, so the TRBD2 call from TCRdb remains unchecked. CDR1 SGHVS and CDR2 FNYEAQ come from the germline V gene. This CDR3 comprises 17 residues. CDR3 residues: CASSQKAGGTSTDTQYF.

In terms of frequency, this clonotype is medium-sized. This chain's CDR3 is CASSSSGTGNEKLFF. The rearrangement links TRBV5-1 to TRBJ1-4; without DNA, the TCRdb call of TRBD1 cannot be checked. The CDR3 has 15 amino acids. Germline V gives CDR1 SGHRS, CDR2 YFSETQ.

The J gene is TRBJ1-2, the V gene TRBV7-9; TCRdb outputs TRBD1, but without DNA this stays unchecked. The CDR3 is made up of 13 amino acids. Germline assignment: CDR1 SEHNR and CDR2 FQNEAQ (reference sequence). The CDR3 is CASSLGQTYGYTF.

V is TRBV28 and J is TRBJ1-2. The germline gives CDR1 MDHEN, CDR2 SYDVKM. CDR3 length equals 13 residues. The CDR3 is CASSSDANYGYTF.

The chain couples TRBV27 to TRBJ2-1. Germline V gene data show CDR1 as MNHEY and CDR2 as SMNVEV (reference sequence). The CDR3 totals 16 residues. The CDR3 loop is CASESLGADNDNEQFF.

The rearrangement joins TRBV20-1 to TRBJ2-7. The germline gives CDR1 DFQATT, CDR2 SNEGSKA (reference sequence). CDR3 size: 14 residues. The CDR3 is CSARDVRRSYEQYF.

The chain is built from TRBV12-3 or TRBV12-4 and TRBJ1-1; TCRdb lists TRBD1, though no DNA is available to test this call. CDR3 length: 16 amino acids. CDR3 sequence: CASRNSLEGHQLGAFF.

The chain combines TRBV4-1 with TRBJ2-1. This CDR3 has 14 residues. Germline V gives CDR1 MGHRA, CDR2 YSYEKL. CDR3 sequence reads: CASSQELGDTEQFF.

The CDR3 spells CASSFLPGTGILISGNTIYF. V gene TRBV5-5 combines with J gene TRBJ1-3; there is no DNA to check the TCRdb D call of TRBD1. Per germline, CDR1 SGHKS and CDR2 YYEKEE (reference sequence). The CDR3 is made up of 20 amino acids.

The rearrangement uses TRBV4-1 and TRBJ2-7; lacking DNA, the TRBD2 call made by TCRdb goes unchecked. Germline CDR1 MGHRA, CDR2 YSYEKL. The CDR3 runs to 15 residues. The CDR3 region is CASSQDGGTYYEQYF.

The rearrangement links TRBV29-1 to TRBJ2-1; TCRdb names TRBD2, which stays unverified in the absence of DNA. CDR1 and CDR2 from the germline V gene are SQVTM and ANQGSEA. The CDR3 contains 15 residues. The CDR3 loop is CSKLIGGRGGNEQFF.

V usage is TRBV9 and J usage is TRBJ2-3; TCRdb gives TRBD1 as the D gene, but with no DNA this cannot be confirmed. Per the germline V gene, CDR1 is SGDLS and CDR2 is YYNGEE. The CDR3 spans 17 residues. The CDR3 spells CASSHPGSRRRSDTQYF.

The chain joins TRBV19 to TRBJ1-1. The germline V gene has CDR1 LNHDA and CDR2 SQIVND (reference sequence). This CDR3 spans 14 amino acids. This CDR3 is CASSIEVGVTEAFF. The full variable domain, with the rest looked up from reference TRBV19 and TRBJ1-1, is DGGITQSPKYLFRKEGQNVTLSCEQNLNHDAMYWYRQDPGQGLRLIYYSQIVNDFQKGDIAEGYSVSREKKESFPLTVTSAQKNPTAFYLCASSIEVGVTEAFFGQGTRLTVV.

V and J are TRBV27 and TRBJ2-3; TCRdb returns TRBD2, unconfirmable since there is no DNA. The length of the CDR3 is 16 residues. The germline gives CDR1 MNHEY, CDR2 SMNVEV (reference sequence). CDR3 amino acids: CASKPRSQALTDTQYF.

V gene TRBV4-1 combines with J gene TRBJ2-1; TCRdb names TRBD1, which stays unverified in the absence of DNA. There are 15 residues in the CDR3. CDR1 and CDR2 from the germline V gene are MGHRA and YSYEKL. This CDR3 reads CASSQDRQGGDEQFF.